Presented here are 24 T cell receptor beta chains from one specimen sequenced in a study of shared clonotypes between healthy human individuals. TCRdb keeps only in-frame clones here, not all; method: immunoSEQ multiplex PCR. The repertoire holds about 2 million clones, around 96% seen once, with around 1% in the top ten. Naive CD8 populations comprised CD45RO-negative cells positively selected for CCR7, excluding terminally differentiated effector memory CD45RA+ cells. Sequences were obtained from naive CD8+ T cells sorted from blood. All receptors come from a man aged 18 to 29 in good health.

V gene TRBV29-1 combines with J gene TRBJ2-7, with TRBD2 matching over 7 bases. V shed 4 bases, J shed 1 base, and the junction held 7 bases outside the gene matches. CDR1 and CDR2 (germline): SQVTM, ANQGSEA. The CDR3 spans 14 residues. DNA of the CDR3: TGCAGCGTTGTAGGCGGGGGAGGGTCCTACGAGCAGTACTTC. This sequence encodes CSVVGGGGSYEQYF.

This clone was observed once. J is TRBJ2-5 and V is TRBV25-1; D gene uncertain. V was trimmed by 7 bases and J by 5 bases, leaving 14 bases between them. The CDR3 length is 13 residues. The germline V gene has CDR1 MGHDK and CDR2 SYGVNS. CDR3 protein: CASNVLLGETQYF. Here the CDR3 DNA reads TGTGCCAGCAATGTTCTCCTAGGGGAGACCCAGTACTTC.

The chain employs TRBV19 and TRBJ1-1; no clear D gene. There are 14 residues in the CDR3. The V end was cut by 7 bases, the J end by 0 bases, with 12 bases between. CDR1 LNHDA and CDR2 SQIVND come from the germline V gene (reference sequence). Here the CDR3 DNA reads TGTGCCAGTAAGGAGGGAAGTCTGAACACTGAAGCTTTCTTT. Protein sequence: CASKEGSLNTEAFF.

The V and J genes are TRBV2 and TRBJ1-2, with a possible D match to TRBD1 (5 bases). Germline V lookup: CDR1 SNHLY, CDR2 FYNNEI. Trimming pared 1 base from V and 4 bases from J, leaving 19 bases between. This CDR3 region has 17 residues. CDR3 sequence reads: CASSEVPGQGLAYGYTF. The CDR3 DNA sequence: TGTGCCAGCAGTGAAGTTCCCGGGCAGGGTCTCGCCTATGGCTACACCTTC.

The chain combines TRBV27 with TRBJ2-2; D uncertain. Germline V gene data show CDR1 as MNHEY and CDR2 as SMNVEV (reference sequence). The CDR3 sequence is 15 residues long. V dropped 4 bases and J dropped 1 base, with 10 bases sitting between them. In DNA form, the CDR3 reads TGTGCCAGCAGTTCCCGGACGGTGAACACCGGGGAGCTGTTTTTT. Protein: CASSSRTVNTGELFF.

In the case of this clone: Different DNA sequences within this sample yield the same CDR3. The CDR3 region is CASSLAAVNEQFF. The CDR3 region has the DNA TGTGCCAGCAGTTTAGCGGCGGTCAATGAGCAGTTCTTC. V gene TRBV27 combines with J gene TRBJ2-1; D is unclear. V was shortened by 2 bases and J by 6 bases, with 8 bases between the two germline ends. There are 13 residues in the CDR3. Looked up from germline, CDR1 is MNHEY and CDR2 is SMNVEV (reference sequence).

The genes are TRBV15 and TRBJ2-3; TRBD2 agrees at 7 bases. Germline V gives CDR1 LNHNV, CDR2 YYDKDF (reference sequence). The V gene end was trimmed by 1 base and the J gene end by 4 bases; junction bases not matched to a gene: 5. The CDR3 is 15 residues long. As DNA, the CDR3 is TGTGCCACCAGCAGAGTACGGGGGGACGCAGATACGCAGTATTTT. It translates to CATSRVRGDADTQYF.

The rearrangement links TRBV4-1 to TRBJ1-2; D call uncertain. CDR3 length equals 17 residues. Per the germline V gene, CDR1 is MGHRA and CDR2 is YSYEKL. Between the trimmed V and J ends, which lost 0 bases and 4 bases, there was a span of 18 bases. The CDR3 is CASSQDLSPYQAYGYTF. The CDR3 region has the DNA TGCGCCAGCAGCCAAGATCTTAGCCCCTACCAGGCCTATGGCTACACCTTC.

The rearrangement links TRBV10-3 to TRBJ2-1; 7 nucleotides align to TRBD1. Germline V gene data show CDR1 as ENHRY and CDR2 as SYGVKD. This CDR3 contains 11 residues. Trimming at V came to 10 bases and at J to 6 bases, leaving 3 bases not matched to a gene. CDR3 region: CATNRGNEQFF. The CDR3 DNA reads as TGTGCCACCAACAGGGGCAATGAGCAGTTCTTC.

The chain couples TRBV9 to TRBJ2-5, with 12 bases matching TRBD2. The CDR3 runs to 17 residues. Unmatched junction bases numbered 11, after V lost 4 bases and J lost 4 bases. The germline V gene has CDR1 SGDLS and CDR2 YYNGEE. The CDR3 loop reads CASSNGLAGGPGETQYF. The CDR3 nucleotides are TGTGCCAGCAGCAATGGGCTAGCGGGGGGGCCGGGAGAGACCCAGTACTTC.

This clone was seen a single time. The chain recombines TRBV4-2 with TRBJ1-1; D not resolved. Germline assignment: CDR1 LGHNA and CDR2 YNFKEQ. There are 12 residues in the CDR3. V lost 4 bases and J 6 bases, leaving 9 bases between the germline ends. CDR3 nucleotides: TGTGCCAGCAGCCCCCCAGCCGCTGAAGCTTTCTTT. It translates to CASSPPAAEAFF.

This chain joins TRBV10-3 and TRBJ2-1; possibly TRBD1 for D (6 bases). The germline V gene encodes CDR1 ENHRY and CDR2 SYGVKD. The V end lost 2 bases, the J end lost 4 bases, and 6 bases lay between the germline ends. The CDR3 spans 13 residues. In nucleotides, the CDR3 is TGTGCCATCAGTGAGGACAGGTACAATGAGCAGTTCTTC. Amino acid sequence: CAISEDRYNEQFF.

The V gene is TRBV30, the J gene TRBJ1-1, with D possibly matching TRBD1 (5 bases). CDR3 length: 14 residues. Germline V gene data show CDR1 as GTSNPN and CDR2 as SVGIG (reference sequence). V shed 2 bases and J shed 0 bases, with 10 bases lying between them. The DNA for the CDR3 is TGTGCCTGGAGTAAGACAGAGCTGAACACTGAAGCTTTCTTT. Translating gives CAWSKTELNTEAFF. Complete variable domain (other parts from reference TRBV30 and TRBJ1-1): SQTIHQWPATLVQPVGSPLSLECTVEGTSNPNLYWYRQAAGRGLQLLFYSVGIGQISSEVPQNLSASRPQDRQFILSSKKLLLSDSGFYLCAWSKTELNTEAFFGQGTRLTVV.

V is TRBV7-9 and J is TRBJ2-1; 7 nucleotides agree with TRBD1. Per germline, CDR1 SEHNR and CDR2 FQNEAQ (reference sequence). The CDR3 is 15 residues long. The J segment lost 2 bases and the V segment lost 2 bases, leaving 3 bases of the junction unmatched. The CDR3 nucleotides read TGTGCCAGCAGCTTACGACAGGGAGCCTACAATGAGCAGTTCTTC. Its translation: CASSLRQGAYNEQFF.

This clone was observed a single time. The chain combines TRBV19 with TRBJ2-2; D perhaps matches TRBD1 (6 bases). The CDR3 runs 13 residues. Germline V gene sequence: CDR1 LNHDA, CDR2 SQIVND (reference sequence). Trimming removed 5 bases from V and 8 bases from J, with 12 bases in between. CDR3 sequence reads: CASSYGQYGELFF. The CDR3 bases are TGTGCCAGTAGTTACGGACAGTATGGGGAGCTGTTTTTT.

This clone showed up just once. The V gene is TRBV19, the J gene TRBJ2-5; TRBD1 aligns across 7 bases. Per the germline V gene, CDR1 is LNHDA and CDR2 is SQIVND (reference sequence). V shed 4 bases, J shed 2 bases, and the junction held 7 bases outside the gene matches. The CDR3 length is 15 residues. The CDR3 here is CASSTRDSPQETQYF. DNA for the CDR3: TGTGCCAGTAGTACCCGGGACAGTCCACAAGAGACCCAGTACTTC.

The chain employs TRBV2 and TRBJ1-2; no clear D gene. Germline-derived CDR1 and CDR2 are SNHLY and FYNNEI. Trimming removed 0 bases at V and 7 bases at J, with 9 bases between. This CDR3 is 13 amino acids long. CDR3 loop: CASSEADLGGYTF. The CDR3 DNA is TGTGCCAGCAGTGAAGCAGACCTGGGTGGCTACACCTTC.

As regards this clone: The identical CDR3 is also encoded by other nucleotide sequences in the sample. The gene calls are TRBV7-9 and TRBJ2-7; D may be TRBD2 (6 bases). CDR1 is SEHNR and CDR2 is FQNEAQ in the germline V gene (reference sequence). Trimming removed 0 bases at V and 1 base at J, with 10 bases between. The CDR3 covers 15 residues. CDR3 amino acids: CASSLAQGGSYEQYF. CDR3 nucleotides: TGTGCCAGCAGCTTAGCGCAGGGAGGATCCTACGAGCAGTACTTC.

The chain recombines TRBV4-3 with TRBJ2-6; 9 nucleotides match TRBD1. V was pared by 1 base and J by 3 bases, with 4 bases of the junction left unmatched. The CDR3 length is 17 residues. CDR1 and CDR2 (germline): LGHNA, YSLEER. CDR3 nucleotide sequence: TGCGCCAGCAGCCAAGGGACAGGGGTGTATGGGGCCAACGTCCTGACTTTC. Its translation: CASSQGTGVYGANVLTF.

The chain uses TRBV19 and TRBJ2-7, with 8 bases matching TRBD2. The CDR3 extends over 15 amino acids. Unmatched junction bases numbered 10, after V lost 5 bases and J lost 4 bases. Germline CDR1 LNHDA, CDR2 SQIVND (reference sequence). The CDR3: CASSATTSGIYEQYF. The CDR3 bases are TGTGCCAGTAGTGCCACCACTAGCGGAATTTACGAGCAGTACTTC.

The chain is built from TRBV6-6 and TRBJ2-7; D is unresolved. Trimming pared 3 bases from V and 7 bases from J, leaving 16 bases between. Germline CDR1 reads MNHNY; CDR2 reads SVGAGI (reference sequence). This CDR3 region has 14 residues. In DNA, the CDR3 is TGTGCCAGCAGTTATGAGGCAGGAAGAGGAGAGCAGTACTTC. It translates to CASSYEAGRGEQYF.

The table lists this clone with a count of one. The rearrangement joins TRBV5-4 to TRBJ1-2, with D possibly matching TRBD1 (5 bases). V lost 0 bases, J lost 4 bases, and 16 bases lay in between. Germline CDR1 SGHNT, CDR2 YYREEE (reference sequence). The CDR3 runs to 16 residues. In nucleotides, the CDR3 is TGTGCCAGCAGCTTGGCGGGGGAAGGGCAGTTCTATGGCTACACCTTC. Translated: CASSLAGEGQFYGYTF.

V is TRBV12-5 and J is TRBJ2-1, with TRBD2 identical over 7 bases. The V gene's germline CDR1 is LGHNT and CDR2 FRNRAP. V trimming: 5 bases; J trimming: 8 bases; junction bases outside the gene matches: 3. The CDR3 contains 12 residues. This CDR3 reads CASGTRGDEQFF. As DNA, the CDR3 is TGTGCTAGTGGTACACGGGGGGATGAGCAGTTCTTC.

The chain joins TRBV5-1 to TRBJ1-2, with D tentatively TRBD1 (5 bases). The CDR3 length is 13 residues. Looked up from germline, CDR1 is SGHRS and CDR2 is YFSETQ. Trimming pared 4 bases from V and 4 bases from J, leaving 11 bases between. The DNA of the CDR3 is TGCGCCAGCAGCGGGGACGGGTTCTATGGCTACACCTTC. Translation: CASSGDGFYGYTF.